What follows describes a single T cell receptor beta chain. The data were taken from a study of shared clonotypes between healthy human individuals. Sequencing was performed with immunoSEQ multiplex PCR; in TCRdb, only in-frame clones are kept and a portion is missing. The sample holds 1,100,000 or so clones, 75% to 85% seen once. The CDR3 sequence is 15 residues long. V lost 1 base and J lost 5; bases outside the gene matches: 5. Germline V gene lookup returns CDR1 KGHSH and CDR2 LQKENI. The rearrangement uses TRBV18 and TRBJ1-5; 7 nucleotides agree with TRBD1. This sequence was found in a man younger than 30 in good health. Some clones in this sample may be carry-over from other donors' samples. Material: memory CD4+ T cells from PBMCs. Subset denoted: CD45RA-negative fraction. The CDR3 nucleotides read TGTGCCAGCTCACCACAGACAGGGAGGGATCAGCCCCAGCATTTT. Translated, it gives CASSPQTGRDQPQHF.